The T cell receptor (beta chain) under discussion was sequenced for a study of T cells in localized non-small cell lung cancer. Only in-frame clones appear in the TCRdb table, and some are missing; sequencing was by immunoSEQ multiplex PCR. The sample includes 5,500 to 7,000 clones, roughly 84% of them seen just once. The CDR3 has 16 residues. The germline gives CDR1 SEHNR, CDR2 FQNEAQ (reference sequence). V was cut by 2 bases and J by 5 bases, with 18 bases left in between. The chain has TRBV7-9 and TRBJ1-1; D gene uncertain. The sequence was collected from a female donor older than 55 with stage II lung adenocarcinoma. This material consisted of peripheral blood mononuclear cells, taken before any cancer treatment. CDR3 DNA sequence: TGTGCCAGCAGCTTAAGGCAGGCGCCGGGGAGGACTGAAGCTTTCTTT. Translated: CASSLRQAPGRTEAFF.